The T cell receptor beta chain under discussion was sequenced for a study of blood T cell repertoires in COVID-19 (dated by TCRdb to about 2020). Study-wide context: The collaborator samples originated in the United States, Italy and Spain and spanned the acute and convalescent phases of COVID-19. The material from the prospective study consisted of cDNA or gDNA derived from T cells, B-cell-depleted T cells, or PBMCs. Subjects who had been exposed to COVID-19, were actively infected with it, or had recovered from it provided the deeply sampled blood TCRbeta repertoires that made up the dataset. The repertoires were released in a freely available public database intended as a resource for research on the immune response to SARS-CoV-2. The samples were drawn from the first 160 participants of the ongoing ImmuneRACE study and from 950 to 1,500 subjects provided by 6 global collaborators. A de-identified subject ID, COVID-19 status, age in years and sex were almost always included in the sample metadata. Where HLA class I and class II types were available, the types were taken from metadata supplied by the sample provider, not from assay-based typing. Paper-wide results and their limitations: The quantity of clinical and demographic metadata differed by source and by participant and was supplied without curation.

Another Seattle source contributed samples from volunteer blood donors who had recovered from COVID-19. Whole blood was collected in K2EDTA tubes by collaborating institutions according to the institutions' own protocols. For TCRbeta analysis, collaborator samples were shipped as frozen whole blood, as isolated PBMCs, or as DNA extracted from either sample type. As to this clone: What antigen it recognizes has not been identified. Base-call qualities are not available, and no considerably larger clone is one nucleotide away.

The CDR3 goes from the cysteine to the phenylalanine over 16 residues. The CDR3 DNA has 48 bases and is translated from base 1. According to the germline V gene (reference sequence), CDR1 reads LGHDT and CDR2 reads YNNKEL. V gives up 0 bases and J gives up 2 bases, and the segment between their germline ends measures 11 bases. TCRbeta CDR3 regions were amplified from genomic DNA by means of the immunoSEQ Assay, a bias-controlled multiplex PCR. Concerning the study's data processing: Within the assay, amplification of reference gene primers was used to estimate how many nucleated cells each sample contained. Sequence reads were collapsed and filtered to measure the absolute abundance of every unique TCRbeta CDR3 rearrangement. Productive Simpson clonality was computed per sample as the square root of Simpson's diversity index over productive rearrangements. Drawn from immuneACCESS, this table holds only the in-frame rearrangements with V and J called that TCRdb kept. Clones are partly lost; checked studies trace under half to an unresolved V gene and leave the rest unexplained. V, J and clone size reflect that table, while D and trimming were determined from the DNA. This sample is represented by around 290,000 clones; about 87% of them were singletons. The biggest ten clones account for approximately 8% of the sample.

What was sequenced was peripheral blood. The source is a woman between 45 and 60 years old who had recovered from COVID-19. The rearranged chain carries TRBV3-1 (or the pseudogene TRBV3-2) and TRBJ2-1; the D gene is perhaps TRBD2, on 6 matching bases. At the DNA level, the sequence is TGTGCCAGCAGCCAAGATGGGGGGACTCCCTACAATGAGCAGTTCTTC. Translated, it gives CASSQDGGTPYNEQFF.